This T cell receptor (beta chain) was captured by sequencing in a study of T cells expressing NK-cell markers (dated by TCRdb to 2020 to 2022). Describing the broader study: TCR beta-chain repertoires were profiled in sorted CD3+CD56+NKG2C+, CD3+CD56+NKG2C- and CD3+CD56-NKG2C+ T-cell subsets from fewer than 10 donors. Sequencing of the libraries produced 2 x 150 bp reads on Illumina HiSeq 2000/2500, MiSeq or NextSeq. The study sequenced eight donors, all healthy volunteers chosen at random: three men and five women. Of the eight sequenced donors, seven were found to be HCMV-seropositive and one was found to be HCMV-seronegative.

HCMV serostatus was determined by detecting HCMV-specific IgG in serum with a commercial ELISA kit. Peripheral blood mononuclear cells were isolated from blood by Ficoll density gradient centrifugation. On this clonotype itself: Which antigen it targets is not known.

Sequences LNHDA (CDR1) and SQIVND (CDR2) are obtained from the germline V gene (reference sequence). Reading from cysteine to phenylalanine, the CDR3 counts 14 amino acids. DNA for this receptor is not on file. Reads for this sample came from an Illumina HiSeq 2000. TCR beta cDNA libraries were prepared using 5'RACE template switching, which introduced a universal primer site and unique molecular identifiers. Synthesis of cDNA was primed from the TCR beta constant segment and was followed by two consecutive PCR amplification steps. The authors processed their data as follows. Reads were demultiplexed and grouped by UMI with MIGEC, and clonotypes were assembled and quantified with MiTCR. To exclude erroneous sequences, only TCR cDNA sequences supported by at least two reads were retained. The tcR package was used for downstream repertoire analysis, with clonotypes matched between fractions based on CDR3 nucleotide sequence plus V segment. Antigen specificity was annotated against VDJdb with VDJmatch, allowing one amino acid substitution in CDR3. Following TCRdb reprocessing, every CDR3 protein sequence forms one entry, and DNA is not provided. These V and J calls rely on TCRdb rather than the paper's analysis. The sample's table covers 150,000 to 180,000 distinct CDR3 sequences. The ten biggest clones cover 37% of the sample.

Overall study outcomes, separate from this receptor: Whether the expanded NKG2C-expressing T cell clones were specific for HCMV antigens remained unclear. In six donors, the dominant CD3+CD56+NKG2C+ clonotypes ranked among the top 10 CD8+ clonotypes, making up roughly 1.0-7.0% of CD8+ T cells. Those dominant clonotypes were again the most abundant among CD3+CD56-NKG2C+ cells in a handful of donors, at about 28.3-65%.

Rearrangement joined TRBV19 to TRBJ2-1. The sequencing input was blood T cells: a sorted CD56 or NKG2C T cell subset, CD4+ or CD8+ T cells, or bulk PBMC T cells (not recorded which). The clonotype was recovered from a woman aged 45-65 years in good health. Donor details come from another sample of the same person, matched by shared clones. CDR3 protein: CASRASSSYNEQFF.